The 25 T cell receptor beta chains listed next were all sequenced from one sample in a study of T cell changes during pregnancy in multiple sclerosis. The assay was immunoSEQ multiplex PCR, and TCRdb's table has in-frame clones only and misses some. The data contain tens of thousands of clones, 80% to 95% of them seen just once; the ten biggest clones take up approximately 2%. Source: peripheral blood, taken in the second trimester of pregnancy. These receptor sequences come from a female donor with multiple sclerosis, enrolled in a pregnancy study.

The CDR3 DNA reads TGTGCCAGCAGCTCTCCGCGGACAGGTGGCTTCTATGGCTACACCTTC. Translation: CASSSPRTGGFYGYTF. The rearrangement links TRBV6-6 to TRBJ1-2, with 7 bases identical to TRBD1. Germline V gives CDR1 MNHNY, CDR2 SVGAGI (reference sequence). V was pared by 6 bases and J by 4 bases, with 14 bases of the junction left unmatched. The CDR3 loop spans 16 amino acids.

The chain employs TRBV7-2 and TRBJ1-6; D not certain. Trimming removed 2 bases from V and 2 bases from J, with 10 bases in between. There are 16 residues in the CDR3. Germline CDR1 reads SGHTA; CDR2 reads FQGNSA. CDR3 sequence reads: CASSLIATTYNSPLHF. As DNA, the CDR3 is TGTGCCAGCAGCTTAATAGCAACCACCTATAATTCACCCCTCCACTTT.

The chain has TRBV2 and TRBJ2-1, with no clear D. The CDR3 is made up of 11 amino acids. V dropped 7 bases and J dropped 5 bases, with 6 bases sitting between them. Per the germline V gene, CDR1 is SNHLY and CDR2 is FYNNEI. The CDR3 protein is CASTPDNEQFF. The DNA for the CDR3 is TGTGCCAGCACCCCTGACAATGAGCAGTTCTTC.

The J gene is TRBJ2-1, the V gene TRBV28; 11 bases are a match to TRBD2. Germline lookup yields CDR1 MDHEN and CDR2 SYDVKM. CDR3 length: 14 amino acids. V lost 5 bases and J lost 7; bases outside the gene matches: 4. The chain's CDR3 is CASSPGTSGNEQFF. Here the CDR3 DNA reads TGTGCCAGCAGTCCGGGGACTAGCGGTAATGAGCAGTTCTTC. Drawing the rest from reference TRBV28 and TRBJ2-1, the complete variable domain is DVKVTQSSRYLVKRTGEKVFLECVQDMDHENMFWYRQDPGLGLRLIYFSYDVKMKEKGDIPEGYSVSREKKERFSLILESASTNQTSMYLCASSPGTSGNEQFFGPGTRLTVL.

This sequence joins TRBV29-1 and TRBJ1-2; the D gene is possibly TRBD1 (6 bases). The ends were cut back, 0 bases at V and 2 bases at J, with 13 bases in the middle. This CDR3 has 15 amino acids. Germline V gene lookup returns CDR1 SQVTM and CDR2 ANQGSEA. The CDR3 here is CSVEEGNRANYGYTF. The CDR3 DNA reads TGCAGCGTTGAAGAAGGGAACAGGGCAAACTATGGCTACACCTTC.

A remark on this clone: The CDR3 ends on some other residue instead of the conserved phenylalanine or tryptophan, so this is likely a read error. The DNA is left out, because the CDR3 cannot be placed on it with certainty; the CDR3 is given as TCRdb lists it. This rearrangement joins TRBV19 to TRBJ1-3. The germline CDR1 and CDR2 sequences are LNHDA and SQIVND (reference sequence). The CDR3 is 11 residues long, counting both termini. The CDR3 region is CASSRGNGTTR.

The CDR3 region is CASSLTQVNEAFF. CDR3 DNA sequence: TGCGCCAGCAGCTTAACACAGGTGAATGAAGCTTTCTTT. The rearrangement joins TRBV5-1 to TRBJ1-1; a possible D gene is TRBD1 (5 bases). This CDR3 has 13 residues. Germline CDR1 and CDR2: SGHRS and YFSETQ. V was cut by 2 bases and J by 7 bases, with 12 bases left in between.

The chain joins TRBV15 to TRBJ2-5; D is perhaps TRBD1 (7 bases). Germline V lookup: CDR1 LNHNV, CDR2 YYDKDF (reference sequence). This CDR3 is built from 15 residues. Trimming stripped 0 bases from V and 4 bases from J, with 12 bases between. The DNA of the CDR3 is TGTGCCACCAGCAGAGATTGGCAGGGGGGAGAGACCCAGTACTTC. It codes for CATSRDWQGGETQYF.

The J gene is TRBJ2-7, the V gene TRBV5-1, with 9 positions matching TRBD1. The V gene end was trimmed by 0 bases and the J gene end by 6 bases; junction bases not matched to a gene: 10. This CDR3 is 16 amino acids long. CDR1 is SGHRS and CDR2 is YFSETQ in the germline V gene. In DNA form, the CDR3 reads TGCGCCAGCAGCTTGGATACGTTGGGGACAGGGTCCGAGCAGTACTTC. This codes for CASSLDTLGTGSEQYF.

This clone was observed a single time. The chain uses TRBV7-2 and TRBJ2-1, with 8 bases matching TRBD2. Germline CDR1 and CDR2: SGHTA and FQGNSA. With 0 bases clipped from V and 7 bases from J, the junction kept 8 bases outside the gene matches. The CDR3 consists of 16 residues. The CDR3 region is CASSLAFAGGRNEQFF. For the CDR3, the DNA is TGTGCCAGCAGCTTAGCGTTTGCGGGGGGACGGAATGAGCAGTTCTTC.

The rearrangement joins TRBV13 to TRBJ2-7; maybe TRBD1 (5 bases). V was clipped by 5 bases and J by 0 bases, with 17 bases between them. The CDR3 loop spans 16 amino acids. Germline CDR1 is PRHDT and CDR2 is FYEKMQ (reference sequence). CDR3 residues: CASSLRRQGGSYEQYF. In nucleotides, the CDR3 is TGTGCCAGCAGCCTACGTAGGCAGGGTGGCTCCTACGAGCAGTACTTC.

CDR3 DNA sequence: TGTGCCAGCAGCGTGGGCGGGAGATCTGGGGCCAACGTCCTGACTTTC. It yields the protein CASSVGGRSGANVLTF. The genes are TRBV9 and TRBJ2-6; TRBD2 agrees at 7 bases. V shed 2 bases, J shed 1 base, and the junction held 3 bases outside the gene matches. The CDR3 loop spans 16 amino acids. CDR1 SGDLS and CDR2 YYNGEE come from the germline V gene.

The rearrangement uses TRBV10-3 and TRBJ2-3; 13 positions agree with TRBD2. Germline trimming cut 5 bases from V and 4 bases from J; bases unmatched to any gene: 6. Germline V gene sequence: CDR1 ENHRY, CDR2 SYGVKD. There are 16 residues in the CDR3. The CDR3 coding sequence is TGTGCCATCAGTTCGACTAGCGGGAGGATAGCAGATACGCAGTATTTT. Translating gives CAISSTSGRIADTQYF.

The genes are TRBV6-5 and TRBJ1-4; TRBD1 matches 9 bases. Unmatched junction bases numbered 9, after V lost 5 bases and J lost 8 bases. This CDR3 has 15 residues. Germline values: CDR1 MNHEY, CDR2 SVGAGI. CDR3 sequence reads: CASSPRQGVNEKLFF. For the CDR3, the DNA is TGTGCCAGCAGTCCGAGACAGGGGGTGAACGAAAAACTGTTTTTT.

The chain employs TRBV20-1 and TRBJ2-1; no firm D call. The germline V gene has CDR1 DFQATT and CDR2 SNEGSKA (reference sequence). V lost 6 bases, J lost 5 bases, and 8 bases lay in between. This CDR3 has 11 residues. CDR3 bases: TGCAGTGCCCGACTGGACAATGAGCAGTTCTTC. It specifies CSARLDNEQFF.

V gene TRBV19 combines with J gene TRBJ1-1; D not resolved. Germline V gene data show CDR1 as LNHDA and CDR2 as SQIVND (reference sequence). The V gene lost 4 bases and the J gene lost 1 base, with 10 bases spanning the gap. CDR3 length equals 14 residues. CDR3 DNA sequence: TGTGCCAGTAGTAGCACAGTACAGAACACTGAAGCTTTCTTT. This gives the protein CASSSTVQNTEAFF.

The chain is built from TRBV10-3 and TRBJ2-1, with D possibly being TRBD2 (6 bases). This CDR3 is 14 amino acids long. Trimming removed 3 bases from V and 9 bases from J, with 15 bases in between. Looked up from germline, CDR1 is ENHRY and CDR2 is SYGVKD. As DNA, the CDR3 is TGTGCCATCAGTGATCGGGGAGGAGGCACTGAGCAGTTCTTC. It is translated as CAISDRGGGTEQFF.

The V gene is TRBV4-3, the J gene TRBJ1-6, with a tentative D call TRBD1 (6 bases). Germline V gene data show CDR1 as LGHNA and CDR2 as YSLEER. Trimming took 0 bases from V and 9 from J, leaving 12 bases between them. The CDR3 extends over 15 amino acids. CDR3 sequence reads: CASSQDPQGTSPLHF. The CDR3 nucleotides read TGCGCCAGCAGCCAAGATCCCCAGGGGACTTCACCCCTCCACTTT.

The chain recombines TRBV7-3 with TRBJ2-3; tentative D call: TRBD1 (5 bases). Germline V gene lookup returns CDR1 SGHTA and CDR2 FQGTGA. Trimming shortened V by 2 bases and J by 2 bases, and 8 bases separated the two germline ends. This CDR3 is built from 14 residues. CDR3 nucleotides: TGTGCCAGCAGCTTACCAGGGTACACAGATACGCAGTATTTT. It codes for CASSLPGYTDTQYF.

The CDR3 DNA sequence: TGTGCCACCAGCAGAGATGGGACTAGCGGGTACAATGAGCAGTTCTTC. Its translation is CATSRDGTSGYNEQFF. The chain links TRBV15 to TRBJ2-1; the match to TRBD2 covers 12 bases. Trimming removed 0 bases from V and 4 bases from J; junction bases left unmatched: 1. Germline lookup yields CDR1 LNHNV and CDR2 YYDKDF (reference sequence). This CDR3 has 16 residues.

The genes are TRBV7-8 and TRBJ2-5; TRBD2 agrees at 13 bases. The V and J ends lost 5 bases and 0 bases, in that order; junction bases with no gene match: 15. The CDR3 consists of 20 residues. Germline V gene sequence: CDR1 SGHVS, CDR2 FQNEAQ. In DNA, the CDR3 is TGTGCCAGCAGCCCGGCCGGGGGGGCGACTAGCGGGGGGAACCAAGAGACCCAGTACTTC. Translated, it gives CASSPAGGATSGGNQETQYF.

The rearrangement uses TRBV15 and TRBJ2-7; perhaps TRBD1 as D (5 bases). This CDR3 has 13 residues. The V end was cut by 3 bases, the J end by 4 bases, with 10 bases between. Germline CDR1 and CDR2: LNHNV and YYDKDF (reference sequence). This chain's CDR3 is CATSRTVLYEQYF. As DNA, the CDR3 is TGTGCCACCAGCAGGACAGTCTTGTACGAGCAGTACTTC.

V gene TRBV5-6 combines with J gene TRBJ1-1, with D perhaps TRBD1 (6 bases). Trimming removed 4 bases at V and 0 bases at J, with 10 bases between. The CDR3 length is 14 residues. The V gene's germline CDR1 is SGHDT and CDR2 YYEEEE. The CDR3 DNA is TGTGCCAGCAGCGCGACAGGCCTGAACACTGAAGCTTTCTTT. Translating it yields CASSATGLNTEAFF.

The CDR3, as DNA: TGTGCCAGCAGCGTGCGGACAGGGATGCACACCGGGGAGCTGTTTTTT. It specifies CASSVRTGMHTGELFF. The gene calls are TRBV14 and TRBJ2-2, with 8 bases fitting TRBD1. Germline lookup yields CDR1 SGHDN and CDR2 FVKESK. CDR3 length equals 16 residues. The J segment lost 3 bases and the V segment lost 5 bases, leaving 8 bases of the junction unmatched.

The chain couples TRBV7-9 to TRBJ1-5; tentatively, D is TRBD1 (5 bases). V dropped 0 bases and J dropped 2 bases, with 11 bases sitting between them. Per germline, CDR1 SEHNR and CDR2 FQNEAQ (reference sequence). This CDR3 contains 16 residues. The CDR3 DNA reads TGTGCCAGCAGCTTAGCGTTGGGGGAGGGCAATCAGCCCCAGCATTTT. It encodes CASSLALGEGNQPQHF. The whole variable domain, remainder taken from reference TRBV7-9 and TRBJ1-5, is DTGVSQNPRHKITKRGQNVTFRCDPISEHNRLYWYRQTLGQGPEFLTYFQNEAQLEKSRLLSDRFSAERPKGSFSTLEIQRTEQGDSAMYLCASSLALGEGNQPQHFGDGTRLSIL.